A selection of T cell receptor beta chains follows, all from one sample in a study of cytomegalovirus exposure and HLA in healthy donors. Profiling relied on immunoSEQ multiplex PCR, and the TCRdb table lists in-frame clones only, not all of them. The sample holds around 62,000 clones, about 89% seen once. Sequenced input: PBMCs. These receptors were collected from a woman between 18 and 29 years old in good health and CMV-seronegative. CDR3s include the opening cysteine and the closing phenylalanine or tryptophan. D genes are given only for firm matches. The listing skips clone size in some rows; elsewhere it reads once, few, many or a size class.

j_call d_call clone_size v_call cdr3_length cdr3_nt cdr3_aa
TRBJ2-3 TRBD1 - TRBV4-2 17 TGTGCCAGCAGCCAAGAGGGCCACAGGGGACGTACAGATACGCAGTATTTT CASSQEGHRGRTDTQYF
TRBJ1-2 - - TRBV7-2 15 TGTGCCAGCAGCAACAGGTCGTTGGAGGGCTATGGCTACACCTTC CASSNRSLEGYGYTF
TRBJ2-7 TRBD1 once TRBV5-4 15 TGTGCCAGCAGCTTGGCCTACAGGGGCACCTACGAGCAGTACTTC CASSLAYRGTYEQYF
TRBJ2-7 - - TRBV7-6 16 TGTGCCAGCAGCTTATATGCTGTAGGGGTGCCCTACGAGCAGTACTTC CASSLYAVGVPYEQYF
TRBJ2-3 - - TRBV5-1 14 TGCGCCAGCAGCTTGTTTATCGATAGAGATACGCAGTATTTT CASSLFIDRDTQYF
TRBJ2-5 - - TRBV18 13 TGTGCCAGCTCACAAACACAACAAGAGACCCAGTACTTC CASSQTQQETQYF
TRBJ2-1 - - TRBV7-8 12 TGTGCCAGCAGCTCTCCCCCCAATGAGCAGTTCTTC CASSSPPNEQFF
TRBJ1-1 - once TRBV6-5 13 TGTGCCAGCCGCGCGACTCAGAACACTGAAGCTTTCTTT CASRATQNTEAFF
TRBJ1-1 - - TRBV14 13 TGTGCCAGCAGCCAGGTAGTCGGCACTGAAGCTTTCTTT CASSQVVGTEAFF
TRBJ2-7 TRBD2 - TRBV7-2 15 TGTGCCAGCAGCTATGGACTAGTCGGGTCCTACGAGCAGTACTTC CASSYGLVGSYEQYF
TRBJ2-7 TRBD1 - TRBV6-9 15 TGTGCCAGCAGTCCCCGGGACAGGCACGGCTACGAGCAGTACTTC CASSPRDRHGYEQYF
TRBJ2-5 TRBD2 - TRBV4-1 21 TGCGCCAGCAGCCAAGATTCACTAGGACTAGCGGGGGGGCCTTTAGGAGAGACCCAGTACTTC CASSQDSLGLAGGPLGETQYF
TRBJ1-4 TRBD1 - TRBV5-1 15 TGCGCCAGCAGCTTCTCCGGGACAGACAATGAAAAACTGTTTTTT CASSFSGTDNEKLFF
TRBJ2-7 - - TRBV15 14 TGTGCCACCAGCAGAGACGCCCAGGTGGGCGAGCAGTACTTC CATSRDAQVGEQYF
TRBJ2-2 - once TRBV30 15 TGTGCCTGGAGTAGGGGATTAGCTTCTACCGGGGAGCTGTTTTTT CAWSRGLASTGELFF
TRBJ2-7 - - TRBV28 13 TGTGCCAGCGGCGGGATCTCCTCCTACGAGCAGTACTTC CASGGISSYEQYF
TRBJ1-6 - - TRBV4-3 17 TGCGCCAGCAGCCAAGCCCAGGGAAGCTCCTATAATTCACCCCTCCACTTT CASSQAQGSSYNSPLHF
TRBJ2-5 TRBD2 - TRBV27 14 TGTGCCAGCAGTTTTGTCGGCGGGAGTGAGACCCAGTACTTC CASSFVGGSETQYF
TRBJ2-4 TRBD1 - TRBV30 14 TGTGCCTGGAGTGTGAAAGGGGGCTTCAACATTCAGTACTTC CAWSVKGGFNIQYF
TRBJ2-2 - - TRBV7-2 14 TGTGCCAGCAGGCCTTATCAGGGAACCGGGGAGCTGTTTTTT CASRPYQGTGELFF
TRBJ2-1 TRBD2 - TRBV9 15 TGTGCCAGCAGCGTAATGGGGGGGTCCTACAATGAGCAGTTCTTC CASSVMGGSYNEQFF
TRBJ2-3 - - TRBV6-1 15 TGTGCCAGCAGTGACGGGTGGACTAGCACAGATACGCAGTATTTT CASSDGWTSTDTQYF
TRBJ2-3 TRBD2 - TRBV5-1 15 TGCGCCAGCAGCACGGGACTAGCGGGAGGAGATACGCAGTATTTT CASSTGLAGGDTQYF
TRBJ1-1 TRBD1 - TRBV7-9 15 TGTGCCAGCAGCTCGGGACAGATCATGAACACTGAAGCTTTCTTT CASSSGQIMNTEAFF
TRBJ1-2 TRBD1 - TRBV10-3 12 TGTGCCATCAGGGGGGACAGGCACGGCTACACCTTC CAIRGDRHGYTF
TRBJ1-2 TRBD1 - TRBV7-2 14 TGTGCCAGCAGGTTTGACAGGGGGCCTTGGGGCTACACCTTC CASRFDRGPWGYTF
TRBJ2-3 TRBD2 - TRBV4-2 17 TGTGCCAGCAGCCAAGATAGGTTAGCGGGGGGGCCAGATACGCAGTATTTT CASSQDRLAGGPDTQYF
TRBJ1-3 - - TRBV7-6 15 TGTGCCAGCAGCGCCCGGGACATCTCTGGAAACACCATATATTTT CASSARDISGNTIYF
TRBJ2-6 - - TRBV27 15 TGTGCCAGCAGTTCTCAGGGCTCTGGGGCCAACGTCCTGACTTTC CASSSQGSGANVLTF
TRBJ2-7 - - TRBV9 14 TGTGCCAGCAGCGTAGAGGCGGGGCCCTACGAGCAGTACTTC CASSVEAGPYEQYF
TRBJ1-4 TRBD1 - TRBV28 15 TGTGCCAGCAGTTCGTCCGGGACAGGGCTTGAAAAACTGTTTTTT CASSSSGTGLEKLFF
TRBJ2-3 TRBD2 - TRBV11-2 15 TGTGCCAGCAGCTTTAGCGGGGGGGCCGCAGATACGCAGTATTTT CASSFSGGAADTQYF
TRBJ2-1 TRBD2 - TRBV28 20 TGTGCCAGCAGTACCCCACGGGACAGAAATAGCGGGAGGGCCTACAATGAGCAGTTCTTC CASSTPRDRNSGRAYNEQFF
TRBJ1-2 - once TRBV4-3 14 TGCGCCAGCAGCCAAGATAGGGGATTATATGGCTACACCTTC CASSQDRGLYGYTF
TRBJ1-2 - - TRBV2 14 TGTGCCAGCCTAATGAAACCAGGGTTAGAAGGCTACACCTTC CASLMKPGLEGYTF
TRBJ2-1 - - TRBV27 13 TGTGCCAGCAAGTGGACAGTCTACAATGAGCAGTTCTTC CASKWTVYNEQFF
TRBJ2-7 TRBD1 - TRBV5-4 16 TGTGCCAGCAGCGGAGGATCGACAGGGGTAACCTACGAGCAGTACTTC CASSGGSTGVTYEQYF
TRBJ2-7 - - TRBV18 12 TGTGCCAGCACGGACGGGGAAGAGGAGCAGTACTTC CASTDGEEEQYF
TRBJ2-2 - once TRBV9 14 TGTGCCAGCGCTGGGGGACTGTCCGCCGGGGAGCTGTTTTTT CASAGGLSAGELFF
TRBJ1-6 - - TRBV18 15 TGTGCCAGCTCACCCTTGTCGGTAGCCAATTCACCCCTCCACTTT CASSPLSVANSPLHF
TRBJ1-2 - - TRBV18 12 TGTGCCAGCTCACCAATGATAGAGGTTCTCACCTTC CASSPMIEVLTF
TRBJ2-5 - once TRBV7-3 13 TGTGCCACGGCCAGGGGGGCGGGAGAGACCCAGTACTTC CATARGAGETQYF
TRBJ2-5 - - TRBV5-1 14 TGCGCCAGCAGCTTGGAATCAGGCCAAGAGACCCAGTACTTC CASSLESGQETQYF
TRBJ1-5 - once TRBV5-1 13 TGCGCCAGCAGCTTGGATACAGGCGCGGCCCAGCATTTT CASSLDTGAAQHF
TRBJ1-1 - - TRBV5-1 14 TGCGCCAGCAGCTTGGCCGGGGGGACAACTGAAGCTTTCTTT CASSLAGGTTEAFF
TRBJ2-1 TRBD1 - TRBV19 15 TGTGCCAGTAGTGAGGACAGGGACACCTACAATGAGCAGTTCTTC CASSEDRDTYNEQFF
TRBJ2-1 TRBD2 - TRBV30 19 TGTGCCTGGAGTGGCCAGAAAGCGGGAGGGCCTAGTTCCTACAATGAGCAGTTCTTC CAWSGQKAGGPSSYNEQFF
TRBJ1-5 - - TRBV19 15 TGTGCCAGTAGTATATTCGTCGACTCCAATCAGCCCCAGCATTTT CASSIFVDSNQPQHF
TRBJ2-5 - - TRBV29-1 13 TGCAGCGTCTCATCGGGAGTCGGGGAGACCCAGTACTTC CSVSSGVGETQYF
TRBJ1-3 - - TRBV19 15 TGTGCCAGTAGTATAGACGCCAGCTCTGGAAACACCATATATTTT CASSIDASSGNTIYF
TRBJ2-7 - - TRBV7-3 13 TGTGCCAGCAGCTTAACTAACCCGGGCGAGCAGTACTTC CASSLTNPGEQYF
TRBJ2-2 TRBD2 - TRBV4-3 15 TGCGCCAGCAGCCCTGTAGCGGGGGATAACGGGGAGCTGTTTTTT CASSPVAGDNGELFF
TRBJ2-5 TRBD1 - TRBV7-7 14 TGTGCTAGCAGTTCCGGGACAGGGGGAGAGACCCAGTACTTC CASSSGTGGETQYF